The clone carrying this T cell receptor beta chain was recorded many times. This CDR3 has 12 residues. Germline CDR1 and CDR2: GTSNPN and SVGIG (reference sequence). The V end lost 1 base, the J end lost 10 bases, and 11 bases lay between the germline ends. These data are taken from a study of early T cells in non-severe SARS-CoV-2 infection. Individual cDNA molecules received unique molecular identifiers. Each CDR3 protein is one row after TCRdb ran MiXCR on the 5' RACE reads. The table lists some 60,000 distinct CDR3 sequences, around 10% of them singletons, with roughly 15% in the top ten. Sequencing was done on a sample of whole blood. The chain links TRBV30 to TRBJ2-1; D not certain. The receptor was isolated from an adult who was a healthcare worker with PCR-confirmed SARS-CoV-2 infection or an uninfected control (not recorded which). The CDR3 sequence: CAWSGIVREQFF. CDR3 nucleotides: TGTGCCTGGAGTGGAATAGTCAGGGAGCAGTTCTTC.